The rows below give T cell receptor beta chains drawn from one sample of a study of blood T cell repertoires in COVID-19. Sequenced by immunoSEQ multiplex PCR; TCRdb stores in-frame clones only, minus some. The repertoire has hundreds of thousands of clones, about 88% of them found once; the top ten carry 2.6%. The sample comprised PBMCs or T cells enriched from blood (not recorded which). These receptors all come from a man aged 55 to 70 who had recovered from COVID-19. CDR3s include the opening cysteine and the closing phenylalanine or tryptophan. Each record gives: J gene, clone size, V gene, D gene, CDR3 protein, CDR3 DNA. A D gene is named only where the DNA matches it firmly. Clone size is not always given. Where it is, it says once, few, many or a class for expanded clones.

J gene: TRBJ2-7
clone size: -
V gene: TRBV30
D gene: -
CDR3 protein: CAWGRGRQGFTYEQYF
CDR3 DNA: TGTGCCTGGGGCCGGGGGCGACAGGGTTTCACCTACGAGCAGTACTTC

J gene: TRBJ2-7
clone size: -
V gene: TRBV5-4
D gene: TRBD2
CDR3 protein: CASSRATSAISYEQYF
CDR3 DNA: TGTGCCAGCAGCCGCGCGACTAGCGCGATCTCCTACGAGCAGTACTTC

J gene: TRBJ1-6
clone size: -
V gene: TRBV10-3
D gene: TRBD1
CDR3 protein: CATWPGQGKNSPLHF
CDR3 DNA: TGTGCCACCTGGCCGGGACAGGGGAAAAATTCACCCCTCCACTTT

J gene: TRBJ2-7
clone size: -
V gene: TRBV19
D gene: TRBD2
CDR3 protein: CASSGTSGLGEQYF
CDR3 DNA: TGTGCCAGTAGTGGTACTAGCGGGCTTGGCGAGCAGTACTTC

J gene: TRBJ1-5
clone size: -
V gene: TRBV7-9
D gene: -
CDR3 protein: CASSSSRGDQPQHF
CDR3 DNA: TGTGCCAGCAGCTCTAGTCGGGGGGATCAGCCCCAGCATTTT

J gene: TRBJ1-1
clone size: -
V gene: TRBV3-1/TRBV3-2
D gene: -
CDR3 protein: CASSLKAGLVGAFF
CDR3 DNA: TGTGCCAGCAGCCTAAAAGCAGGCCTCGTGGGAGCTTTCTTT

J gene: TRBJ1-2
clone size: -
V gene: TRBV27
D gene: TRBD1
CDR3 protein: CASSRDRGYGYTF
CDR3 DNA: TGTGCCAGCAGTCGGGACAGGGGGTATGGCTACACCTTC

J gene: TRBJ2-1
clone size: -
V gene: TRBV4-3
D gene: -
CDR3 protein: CASRSDRDSYNEQFF
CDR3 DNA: TGCGCCAGCAGGTCGGACCGGGACTCCTACAATGAGCAGTTCTTC

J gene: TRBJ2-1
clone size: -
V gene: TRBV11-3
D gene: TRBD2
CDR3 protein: CASSYRTSGSGSYNEQFF
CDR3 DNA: TGTGCCAGCAGCTATCGGACTAGCGGGAGCGGTTCCTACAATGAGCAGTTCTTC

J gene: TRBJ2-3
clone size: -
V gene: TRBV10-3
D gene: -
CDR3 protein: CAISAHRTKLGTDTQYF
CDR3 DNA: TGTGCCATCAGTGCCCACCGAACTAAGCTGGGCACAGATACGCAGTATTTT

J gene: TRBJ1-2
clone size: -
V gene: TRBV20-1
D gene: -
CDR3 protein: CSASLTGKRSGYTF
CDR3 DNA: TGCAGTGCTAGTCTGACGGGGAAAAGGTCAGGCTACACCTTC

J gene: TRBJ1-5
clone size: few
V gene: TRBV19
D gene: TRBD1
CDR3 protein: CASRGQVSQPQHF
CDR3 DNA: TGTGCCAGTAGGGGACAGGTCAGTCAGCCCCAGCATTTT

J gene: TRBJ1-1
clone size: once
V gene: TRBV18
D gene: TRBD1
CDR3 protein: CASSPGQANTEAFF
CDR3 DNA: TGTGCCAGCTCACCGGGACAGGCGAACACTGAAGCTTTCTTT

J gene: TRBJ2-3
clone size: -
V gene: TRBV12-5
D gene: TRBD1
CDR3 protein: CASDLYRGRNDTQYF
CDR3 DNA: TGTGCTAGTGATCTATACAGGGGCCGAAACGATACGCAGTATTTT

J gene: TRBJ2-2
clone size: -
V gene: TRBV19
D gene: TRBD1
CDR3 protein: CASSIGEGTGGLRELFF
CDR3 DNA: TGTGCCAGTAGTATAGGTGAAGGGACAGGGGGTTTGAGGGAGCTGTTTTTT

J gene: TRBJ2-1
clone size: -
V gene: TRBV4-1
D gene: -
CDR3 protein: CASSAQGPGLYEQFF
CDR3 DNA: TGCGCCAGCAGCGCCCAGGGTCCGGGTCTATATGAGCAGTTCTTC

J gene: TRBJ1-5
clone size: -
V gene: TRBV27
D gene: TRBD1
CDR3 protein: CASSQTGVLQPQHF
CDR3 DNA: TGTGCCAGCAGTCAAACAGGGGTTTTGCAGCCCCAGCATTTT

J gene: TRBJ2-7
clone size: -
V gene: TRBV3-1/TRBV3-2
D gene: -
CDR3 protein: CASSQYQGSYEQYF
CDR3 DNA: TGTGCCAGCAGCCAATATCAGGGATCCTACGAGCAGTACTTC